A selection of T cell receptor beta chains follows, all from one sample in a study of T cells after yellow fever vaccination. TCRdb processed the 5' RACE reads anew with MiXCR; each CDR3 protein has one entry. The table includes around 250,000 distinct CDR3 sequences, around 7% detected once. This sample comprised CD4+ T cells sorted from PBMCs, obtained 15 days after the yellow fever booster vaccination. The receptor source for this set is a man younger than 45 who received the YFV17D yellow fever vaccine. The CDR3 runs from the conserved cysteine through the conserved F or W. A D gene is named only where the DNA matches it firmly. Clone sizes are given selectively: once, few, many, or a class where the clone is expanded.

d_gene	v_gene	abundance	j_gene	CDR3aa	CDR3nt
TRBD1	TRBV20-1	few	TRBJ1-2	CSAHNRGPNYGYTF	TGCAGTGCTCATAACAGGGGACCTAACTATGGCTACACCTTC
-	TRBV14	many	TRBJ2-4	CASSQAGSLTKNIQYF	TGTGCCAGCAGCCAAGCGGGCAGCCTGACCAAAAACATTCAGTACTTC
TRBD2	TRBV7-2	-	TRBJ2-7	CASSIAGGFYEQYF	TGTGCCAGCAGCATAGCGGGAGGGTTCTACGAGCAGTACTTC
TRBD2	TRBV20-1	-	TRBJ2-1	CSAGRGVANEQFF	TGCAGTGCGGGGAGGGGAGTAGCGAATGAGCAGTTCTTC
TRBD1	TRBV7-8	many	TRBJ2-1	CASSPTGTAPNEQFF	TGTGCCAGCAGCCCTACCGGGACAGCCCCCAATGAGCAGTTCTTC
-	TRBV5-4	few	TRBJ2-2	CASSFVSTGTGELFF	TGTGCCAGCAGCTTCGTTTCAACGGGCACCGGGGAGCTGTTTTTT
-	TRBV7-9	many	TRBJ2-7	CASSYTRDTYEQYF	TGTGCCAGCAGCTATACGCGGGATACCTACGAGCAGTACTTC
TRBD1	TRBV5-1	few	TRBJ1-2	CASSRDRASGPYTF	TGCGCCAGCAGCCGTGACAGGGCCTCTGGGCCCTACACCTTC
-	TRBV12-3/TRBV12-4	few	TRBJ2-7	CASSLSSATYEQYF	TGTGCCAGCAGTTTATCGAGCGCGACCTACGAGCAGTACTTC
-	TRBV7-3	few	TRBJ2-2	CASSLVGTAGELFF	TGTGCCAGCAGCTTAGTGGGAACGGCGGGGGAGCTGTTTTTT
-	TRBV7-9	-	TRBJ2-3	CASLRGNTDTQYF	TGTGCCAGCCTAAGGGGGAACACAGATACGCAGTATTTT
-	TRBV7-2	-	TRBJ2-7	CASSSIRAGEQYF	TGTGCCAGCAGCTCTATCCGAGCAGGGGAGCAGTACTTC
-	TRBV3-1	-	TRBJ2-7	CASSLRGSPYEQYF	TGTGCCAGCAGCCTAAGGGGTTCTCCCTACGAGCAGTACTTC
TRBD2	TRBV5-1	-	TRBJ2-1	CASSSARTSGRSSDEQFF	TGCGCCAGCAGCTCGGCCCGGACTAGCGGAAGGAGTTCGGATGAGCAGTTCTTC
TRBD2	TRBV3-1	-	TRBJ2-5	CASSLPGLAKGETQYF	TGTGCCAGCAGCCTGCCAGGACTAGCAAAGGGAGAGACCCAGTACTTC
-	TRBV7-2	many	TRBJ2-7	CASSLLVEQYF	TGTGCCAGCAGCTTATTGGTCGAGCAGTACTTC
-	TRBV7-9	many	TRBJ1-4	CASSSGVSGEKLFF	TGTGCCAGCAGCTCGGGGGTGAGCGGTGAAAAACTGTTTTTT
-	TRBV11-2	many	TRBJ1-2	CASSLLPWEGRGPNYGYTF	TGTGCCAGCAGCTTATTACCATGGGAGGGCAGGGGTCCTAACTATGGCTACACCTTC
-	TRBV6-2/TRBV6-3	few	TRBJ2-7	CASSYYVGGLDYEQYF	TGTGCCAGCAGTTATTACGTGGGTGGACTTGACTACGAGCAGTACTTC
-	TRBV30	-	TRBJ1-2	CAWIRAKAGVGYTF	TGTGCCTGGATAAGGGCCAAGGCTGGTGTTGGCTACACCTTC
-	TRBV16	-	TRBJ1-2	CASTPDWSYGYTF	TGTGCCAGCACCCCGGACTGGAGCTATGGCTACACCTTC
-	TRBV19	many	TRBJ2-3	CASRFLDTQYF	TGTGCCAGCAGGTTTCTGGATACGCAGTATTTT
TRBD2	TRBV5-1	many	TRBJ2-2	CASSPSTSARVTGELFF	TGCGCCAGCAGCCCCTCCACTAGCGCCAGAGTAACCGGGGAGCTGTTTTTT
-	TRBV5-7	many	TRBJ2-7	CASSLALSGGPYEQYF	TGTGCCAGCAGCTTGGCCCTTTCTGGCGGTCCCTACGAGCAGTACTTC
-	TRBV29-1	-	TRBJ1-1	CSVFQRSDTEAFF	TGCAGCGTGTTCCAGCGGAGTGACACTGAAGCTTTCTTT
-	TRBV4-3	-	TRBJ2-6	CASSHHRHHRTGANVLTF	TGCGCCAGCAGCCACCACAGGCACCATAGGACTGGGGCCAACGTCCTGACTTTC
TRBD2	TRBV19	many	TRBJ2-2	CASSSIAGGLTGELFF	TGTGCCAGTAGTTCCATAGCGGGAGGCCTCACCGGGGAGCTGTTTTTT
-	TRBV27	few	TRBJ2-3	CASSWDPRKDTQYF	TGTGCCAGCAGTTGGGATCCCAGAAAGGATACGCAGTATTTT
TRBD2	TRBV5-1	few	TRBJ2-7	CASSEQPSGSSYEQYF	TGCGCCAGCAGCGAGCAACCTAGCGGGAGCTCCTACGAGCAGTACTTC
TRBD1	TRBV5-1	many	TRBJ2-1	CASSLEEGTEYNEQFF	TGCGCCAGCAGCTTGGAGGAAGGGACAGAGTACAATGAGCAGTTCTTC
TRBD2	TRBV5-1	-	TRBJ2-3	CASSLVLTSGTTDTQYF	TGCGCCAGCAGCCTCGTACTGACTAGCGGGACCACAGATACGCAGTATTTT
-	TRBV11-2	-	TRBJ1-2	CASSLLYGTQANYGYTF	TGTGCCAGCAGCCTATTATACGGGACGCAAGCTAACTATGGCTACACCTTC
-	TRBV7-2	many	TRBJ2-7	CASSLEAGSSYEQYF	TGTGCCAGCAGCTTAGAGGCGGGGTCCTCCTACGAGCAGTACTTC
-	TRBV6-2/TRBV6-3	many	TRBJ2-1	CASSLGGSGNEQFF	TGTGCCAGCAGCCTGGGGGGTAGCGGAAATGAGCAGTTCTTC
-	TRBV19	few	TRBJ2-7	CASSTPTVGAYEQYF	TGTGCCAGTAGTACTCCGACAGTGGGGGCCTACGAGCAGTACTTC
-	TRBV3-1	-	TRBJ1-1	CASRDSPNTEAFF	TGTGCCAGCAGGGACAGCCCGAACACTGAAGCTTTCTTT
-	TRBV4-2	many	TRBJ2-3	CASSQDNQGRDTQYF	TGTGCCAGCAGCCAAGATAATCAGGGCCGAGATACGCAGTATTTT
-	TRBV9	many	TRBJ1-2	CASSPSDLINYGYTF	TGTGCCAGCAGCCCTTCAGATCTAATTAACTATGGCTACACCTTC
-	TRBV28	-	TRBJ2-5	CASSLPSGTGETQYF	TGTGCCAGCAGTTTGCCGTCAGGGACCGGAGAGACCCAGTACTTC
TRBD2	TRBV6-5	many	TRBJ2-6	CASSYSIAGTANVLTF	TGTGCCAGCAGTTACTCGATAGCGGGTACGGCCAACGTCCTGACTTTC
-	TRBV20-1	many	TRBJ2-1	CSAREGLNEQFF	TGCAGTGCTAGAGAAGGGCTCAATGAGCAGTTCTTC
-	TRBV24-1	-	TRBJ2-2	CATSGSSSGELFF	TGTGCCACCAGTGGCTCCTCGTCCGGGGAGCTGTTTTTT
-	TRBV2	-	TRBJ2-4	CASSESEKNIQYF	TGTGCCAGCAGTGAATCTGAGAAGAACATTCAGTACTTC
-	TRBV15	many	TRBJ1-5	CATSRDTDQPQHF	TGTGCCACCAGCAGAGATACTGATCAGCCCCAGCATTTT
TRBD1	TRBV20-1	many	TRBJ2-1	CSAIDFRTGTNEQFF	TGCAGTGCTATTGACTTCCGGACAGGAACCAATGAGCAGTTCTTC